This entry is about one T cell receptor beta chain. Its target is unknown. Germline V gene data show CDR1 as MDHEN and CDR2 as SYDVKM. V lost 7 bases, J lost 0 bases, and 6 bases lay in between. This CDR3 is 13 amino acids long. TCRdb's table, derived via immunoSEQ multiplex PCR, lists solely in-frame clones and lacks some. The sample has about 710,000 clones, around 78% seen once; the top ten hold 1.5% to 2%. The data derive from a study of shared clonotypes between healthy human individuals. Study-level information: CD4 naive and memory got three plates each, CD8 naive two, CD8 memory one.

Study conclusions and caveats: Read depth was anticipated to influence clonotype sharing among donors.

The source is a woman aged 30 to 39 in good health. Sequencing input: memory CD4+ T cells sorted from blood. Subset: CD45RA-negative fraction. This sequence joins TRBV28 and TRBJ1-4; no firm D call. CDR3: CASMRTTNEKLFF. CDR3 nucleotide sequence: TGTGCCAGCATGAGGACAACTAATGAAAAACTGTTTTTT.